Below, 10 T cell receptor beta chains from the same sample are listed, as sequenced in a study of T cells in Graves' hyperthyroidism and ophthalmopathy. TCR beta CDR3 regions were amplified from RNA. A first-round RT-PCR of the TCR CDR3 used the HTBI primer set. TCRdb fed the multiplex PCR reads into MiXCR, producing one record per CDR3 protein. The table lists about 530,000 distinct CDR3 sequences, roughly 17% of them singletons, with about 16% in the top ten. Sequenced input: blood. The receptors come from a woman aged 18 to 35 with Graves' ophthalmopathy.

This clonotype appeared a single time. The chain joins TRBV28 to TRBJ2-1; D tentatively fits TRBD1 or TRBD2 (6 bases each). Germline CDR1 and CDR2: MDHEN and SYDVKM. Trimming took off 6 bases at V and 9 bases at J, with 18 bases between the two ends. This CDR3 comprises 14 residues. Written as DNA, the CDR3 is TGTGCCAGCAGCGAGGGGGGTACAGTGCGTGAGCAGTTCTTC. It translates to CASSEGGTVREQFF. Looking up the rest from reference TRBV28 and TRBJ2-1 gives the full variable domain: DVKVTQSSRYLVKRTGEKVFLECVQDMDHENMFWYRQDPGLGLRLIYFSYDVKMKEKGDIPEGYSVSREKKERFSLILESASTNQTSMYLCASSEGGTVREQFFGPGTRLTVL.

This clonotype has just a few counts. J is TRBJ2-1 and V is TRBV5-1; the D gene is possibly TRBD2 (5 bases). Trimming left V 2 bases short and J 4 bases short, with 19 bases between. There are 17 residues in the CDR3. Looked up from germline, CDR1 is SGHRS and CDR2 is YFSETQ. In DNA form, the CDR3 reads TGCGCCAGCAGCTTCACTAGGTCCCAAAGAGGGTACAATGAGCAGTTCTTC. Residues: CASSFTRSQRGYNEQFF.

This clonotype showed up many times. The rearrangement joins TRBV3-1 to TRBJ2-7; 10 nucleotides agree with TRBD2. In germline, CDR1 is LGHDT, CDR2 YNNKEL (reference sequence). With V trimmed by 3 bases and J by 2 bases, 7 bases remained unmatched. The CDR3 is made up of 16 amino acids. The chain's CDR3 is CASSQEVAGGPYEQYF. CDR3 bases: TGTGCCAGCAGCCAGGAGGTAGCGGGAGGACCCTACGAGCAGTACTTC.

The rearrangement links TRBV5-4 to TRBJ1-2, with D unresolved. Germline V CDR1 and CDR2: SGHNT, YYREEE (reference sequence). V lost 4 bases and J 6 bases, leaving 13 bases between the germline ends. The CDR3 is 13 amino acids. CDR3 bases: TGTGCCAGCAGCCCCGAAGGGAGGCATGGCTACACCTTC. Protein product: CASSPEGRHGYTF.

Worth noting for this clonotype: The junction departs from germline at one end; a sequencing error may be responsible. The chain recombines TRBV11-2 with TRBJ2-7; the D call may be TRBD1 or TRBD2 (5 bases each). The germline CDR1 and CDR2 sequences are SGHAT and FQNNGV. The CDR3 has 16 residues. The CDR3, as DNA: TGTGCCAGCATGGGGACCGCAGTCCCCTACTCCTACGAGCGGTACTTC. Its translation is CASMGTAVPYSYERYF.

This clonotype occurred a few times. The V and J genes are TRBV25-1 and TRBJ1-2, with D maybe TRBD1 (5 bases). V dropped 6 bases and J dropped 6 bases, with 20 bases sitting between them. The CDR3 runs to 15 residues. Germline loops: CDR1 MGHDK, CDR2 SYGVNS. Here the CDR3 reads CASSPYRMSTHGYTF. The CDR3 coding sequence is TGTGCCAGCAGCCCTTACAGGATGTCGACTCATGGCTACACCTTC.

The table lists this clonotype with many counts. The rearrangement uses TRBV12-3 or TRBV12-4 and TRBJ1-2; D remains ambiguous. The CDR3 is 13 amino acids. Trimming pared 3 bases from V and 2 bases from J, leaving 7 bases between. Here the CDR3 reads CASSFLGNYGYTF. Here the CDR3 DNA reads TGTGCCAGCAGTTTTTTGGGGAACTATGGCTACACCTTC.

The chain carries TRBV27 and TRBJ2-2; TRBD1 agrees at 9 bases. CDR1 is MNHEY and CDR2 is SMNVEV in the germline V gene (reference sequence). Unmatched junction bases numbered 14, after V lost 5 bases and J lost 7 bases. This CDR3 has 17 amino acids. CDR3 nucleotide sequence: TGTGCCAGCAGTCTACCCACAGGGGGCTTAGTGGTCGGGGAGCTGTTTTTT. It codes for CASSLPTGGLVVGELFF.

This clonotype occurred a few times. The V and J genes are TRBV28 and TRBJ2-1; 9 nucleotides line up with TRBD2. This CDR3 is 13 amino acids long. The ends lost 7 bases at V and 10 bases at J; junction bases unmatched: 8. CDR1 and CDR2 (germline): MDHEN, SYDVKM. CDR3 amino acids: CASMISSGKEQFF. The DNA of the CDR3 is TGTGCCAGCATGATTTCTAGCGGGAAGGAGCAGTTCTTC.

In its sample, this clonotype was seen a few times. The chain is built from TRBV7-2 and TRBJ2-5; 15 positions agree with TRBD2. With 4 bases clipped from V and 7 bases from J, the junction kept 7 bases outside the gene matches. The V gene's germline CDR1 is SGHTA and CDR2 FQGNSA. The length of the CDR3 is 16 residues. The CDR3 is CASSSTGTSGGLTQYF. The CDR3 DNA reads TGTGCCAGCAGCTCTACCGGGACTAGCGGGGGGTTGACCCAGTACTTC.